This TCR beta chain was captured in a study of T cells in Graves' hyperthyroidism and ophthalmopathy. Overall study: Prior to any treatment, at the point of initial diagnosis, peripheral blood was collected.

What was amplified from RNA transcripts were TCR beta CDR3 regions. First-round RT-PCR of the TCR CDR3 relied on the HTBI primer set. TCRdb re-called the multiplex PCR reads with MiXCR, one entry per CDR3 protein. The profile shows under 750,000 distinct CDR3 sequences, around 20% of them singletons. CDR3 length equals 13 residues. Germline CDR1 and CDR2: MNHNS and SASEGT. The V segment lost 6 bases and the J segment 5 bases; nucleotides outside the gene matches: 6. The chain employs TRBV6-1 and TRBJ1-2; 7 bases match TRBD1. The sequencing input was blood. This receptor was identified in a woman between 50 and 59 years old with Graves' hyperthyroidism that later progressed to Graves' ophthalmopathy. The CDR3 spells CASRYRGPYGYTF. For the CDR3, the DNA is TGTGCCAGCAGGTACAGGGGCCCGTATGGCTACACCTTC.